This T cell receptor (beta chain) was obtained from a study of molecular identifiers for immune sequencing clone quantification. TCRdb used MiXCR to reprocess the PCR reads, holding one entry per CDR3 protein. The data show 490,000 or so distinct CDR3 sequences, around 23% seen once. V was pared by 3 bases and J by 7 bases, with 4 bases of the junction left unmatched. The CDR3 length is 13 residues. The chain recombines TRBV12-3 or TRBV12-4 with TRBJ2-7, with 9 bases lining up with TRBD1. Source material: naive CD8+ T cells from blood, with Jurkat cell RNA spiked in. Subset indicated: FACS-sorted CD8+CD4-CCR7+CD45RA+ naive T cells. The sequence was collected from a human donor in good health. Some libraries in this study had Jurkat cell RNA spiked in. The DNA of the CDR3 is TGTGCCAGCAGTTTGAGGACAGGGGTGGAGCAGTACTTC. It specifies CASSLRTGVEQYF.